This T cell receptor beta chain was captured by sequencing in a study of T cell changes during pregnancy in multiple sclerosis. Germline CDR1 and CDR2: SGHAT and FQNNGV. J lost 9 bases, V lost 5 bases, and 8 bases had no gene match. The CDR3 covers 16 residues. The table came from immunoSEQ multiplex PCR; TCRdb's copy has only in-frame clones and leaves some out. The repertoire holds 65,000 or so clones, with about nine tenths as singletons. The receptor was derived from a female donor in good health, enrolled as a control in a pregnancy study. The sample consisted of peripheral blood, taken in the second trimester of pregnancy. This sequence joins TRBV11-2 and TRBJ2-1; 15 bases agree with TRBD2. CDR3 amino acids: CASSRGLAGGESEQFF. CDR3 nucleotides: TGTGCCAGCAGCCGGGGACTAGCGGGGGGTGAGTCTGAGCAGTTCTTC.